Listed below are T cell receptor beta chains from one sample, sequenced in a study of T cells in Graves' hyperthyroidism and ophthalmopathy. TCRdb ran MiXCR on the multiplex PCR reads and lists one entry per CDR3 protein. Of some 510,000 distinct CDR3 sequences listed, more than 20% are singletons. Material for sequencing was blood. The receptor source for this set is a man younger than 30 with Graves' hyperthyroidism. Both conserved end residues are part of each CDR3. D genes are given only for firm matches. Rows give clone size only sometimes, using once, few, many, or a class for an expanded clone.

J	V	size	D	DNA	CDR3
TRBJ1-1	TRBV20-1	many	TRBD1	TGCAGTGCTACGACAGGGATAATCACTGAAGCTTTCTTT	CSATTGIITEAFF
TRBJ2-2	TRBV6-9	few	.	TGTGCCAGCAGTTATTGCCCTTTGGGGGGCACCGGGGAGCTGTTTTTT	CASSYCPLGGTGELFF
TRBJ2-7	TRBV19	few	.	TGTGCCAGTAGTTCCCTACAGTCTTACGAGCAGTACTTC	CASSSLQSYEQYF
TRBJ2-5	TRBV4-1	.	TRBD1	TGTGCCAGCAGCTGGCGGCGGACAGGGATAGAGACCCAGTACTTC	CASSWRRTGIETQYF
TRBJ1-5	TRBV28	many	.	TGTGCCACCGAGCCGGGACTTGGGTGGCCCCAGCATTTT	CATEPGLGWPQHF
TRBJ2-7	TRBV6-5	.	.	TGTGCCAGCAGTTACACCCCCGGACAGATCTCCTACGAGCAGTACTTC	CASSYTPGQISYEQYF
TRBJ1-2	TRBV12-3/TRBV12-4	.	TRBD1	TGTGCCAGCAGTTCGTCCTCCGCGGGACAGGGATTGAGCTACACCTTC	CASSSSSAGQGLSYTF
TRBJ1-1	TRBV6-5	many	.	TGTGCCAGCAGTTACTCGGGGACGGCGAACACTGAAGCTTTCTTT	CASSYSGTANTEAFF
TRBJ2-7	TRBV20-1	many	TRBD1	TGCAGTGCAATAGACAGGGTCCCCTACGAGCAGTACTTC	CSAIDRVPYEQYF
TRBJ2-2	TRBV2	.	TRBD1	TGTGCCAGCAAGCACAGGGGGCTAAGGACCGGGGAGCTGTTTTTT	CASKHRGLRTGELFF
TRBJ2-5	TRBV19	.	.	TGTGCCAGTAGTTTCCTGGACAGTCCGACCCAGTACTTC	CASSFLDSPTQYF
TRBJ1-5	TRBV4-1	.	.	TGCGCCAGCAGCGGTCGCGCTACTATGAATCAGCCCCAGCATTTT	CASSGRATMNQPQHF
TRBJ1-2	TRBV29-1	many	.	TGCAGCGTTGAAGCCTACCGGAGGACTAACTATGGCTACACCTTC	CSVEAYRRTNYGYTF
TRBJ1-1	TRBV12-3/TRBV12-4	.	.	TGTTCCAGCATTGACCCTGGAGGTACTGAAGCTTTCTTT	CSSIDPGGTEAFF
TRBJ1-1	TRBV20-1	few	.	TGCAGTGCTAGAACCCCGGGACAACGTGAAGCTTTCTTT	CSARTPGQREAFF
TRBJ1-4	TRBV28	many	TRBD1	TGTGCCAGCAGCCCGGACAGGGGGATGGGTGAAAAACTGTTTTTT	CASSPDRGMGEKLFF
TRBJ1-1	TRBV12-3/TRBV12-4	.	TRBD1	TGTGCCAGCAGTTACGGGACAGGGCTCACTGAAGCTTTCTTT	CASSYGTGLTEAFF
TRBJ1-2	TRBV2	few	TRBD1	TGTGCCAGCAGTGGACCCGGGACAGGACCGCCTAACTATGGCTACACCTTC	CASSGPGTGPPNYGYTF
TRBJ2-7	TRBV25-1	many	.	TGTGCCAGCAGTGAATTGGGGGTTGGACGCGAGCAGTACTTC	CASSELGVGREQYF
TRBJ2-7	TRBV19	few	TRBD2	TGTGCCAGTAGTGCCTCCGAGTGGACTAGCGGGGAACACCAGTACTTC	CASSASEWTSGEHQYF
TRBJ1-2	TRBV25-1	.	TRBD1	TGTGCCAGCAGTGCCCCGACAGGGGGCGCATATGGCTACACCTTC	CASSAPTGGAYGYTF